Below, 3 T cell receptor beta chains from the same sample are listed, as sequenced in a study of shared clonotypes between healthy human individuals. Using immunoSEQ multiplex PCR, the repertoire was profiled, and TCRdb retains in-frame clones only, with some absent. The data hold roughly 640,000 clones, with around 74% observed a single time. The sample comprised memory CD4+ T cells sorted from blood. Regarding subset: CD45RA-negative fraction. Receptors originate from a woman in her 30s in good health.

The genes are TRBV7-9 and TRBJ1-2; maybe TRBD1 (6 bases). V was cut by 6 bases and J by 4 bases, with 18 bases left in between. Looked up from germline, CDR1 is SEHNR and CDR2 is FQNEAQ (reference sequence). This CDR3 region has 15 residues. The CDR3 nucleotides are TGTGCCAGCAGACGAGGTGACAGGTCCACCTATGGCTACACCTTC. This codes for CASRRGDRSTYGYTF.

This clone has only a few counts. CDR3 loop: CASSFRGATGNTIYF. Here the CDR3 DNA reads TGTGCCAGCAGTTTCAGAGGGGCCACTGGAAACACCATATATTTT. This rearrangement joins TRBV28 to TRBJ1-3; tentatively, D is TRBD1 (5 bases). Germline V gene data show CDR1 as MDHEN and CDR2 as SYDVKM. CDR3 length: 15 residues. V dropped 3 bases and J dropped 2 bases, with 11 bases sitting between them.

V is TRBV11-1 and J is TRBJ2-7; a possible D gene is TRBD1 (6 bases). The CDR3 has 14 amino acids. V lost 0 bases and J 0 bases, leaving 6 bases between the germline ends. Germline V gives CDR1 SGHAT, CDR2 FQDESV (reference sequence). The CDR3 region has the DNA TGTGCCAGCAGCTTAGCGGACAGCTCCTACGAGCAGTACTTC. It specifies CASSLADSSYEQYF.